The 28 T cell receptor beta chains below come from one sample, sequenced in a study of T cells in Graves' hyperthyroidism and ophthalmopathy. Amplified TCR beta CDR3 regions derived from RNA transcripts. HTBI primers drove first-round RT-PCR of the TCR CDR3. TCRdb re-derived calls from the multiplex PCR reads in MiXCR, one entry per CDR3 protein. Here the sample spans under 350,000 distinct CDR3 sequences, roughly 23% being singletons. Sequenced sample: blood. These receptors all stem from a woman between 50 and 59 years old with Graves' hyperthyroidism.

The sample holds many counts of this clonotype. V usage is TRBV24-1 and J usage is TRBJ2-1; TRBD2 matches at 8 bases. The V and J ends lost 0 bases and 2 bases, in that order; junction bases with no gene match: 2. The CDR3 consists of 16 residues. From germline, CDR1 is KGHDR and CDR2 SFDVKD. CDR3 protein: CATSDLTAGAYNEQFF. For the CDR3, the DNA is TGTGCCACCAGTGATTTGACAGCGGGGGCCTACAATGAGCAGTTCTTC.

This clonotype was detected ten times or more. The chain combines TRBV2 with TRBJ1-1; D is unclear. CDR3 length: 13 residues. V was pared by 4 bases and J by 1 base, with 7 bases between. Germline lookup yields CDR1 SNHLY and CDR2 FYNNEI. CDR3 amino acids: CASSGPANTEAFF. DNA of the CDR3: TGTGCCAGCAGTGGCCCAGCGAACACTGAAGCTTTCTTT.

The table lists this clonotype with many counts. CDR3 sequence (DNA): TGTGCCAGCAGCTTGGTTGGACTGCTATCCTACGAGCAGTACTTC. Protein sequence: CASSLVGLLSYEQYF. This chain links TRBV5-6 with TRBJ2-7, with D possibly being TRBD2 (5 bases). CDR3 size: 15 residues. CDR1 SGHDT and CDR2 YYEEEE come from the germline V gene. With 0 bases removed from V and 1 base from J, the gap between germline ends came to 11 bases.

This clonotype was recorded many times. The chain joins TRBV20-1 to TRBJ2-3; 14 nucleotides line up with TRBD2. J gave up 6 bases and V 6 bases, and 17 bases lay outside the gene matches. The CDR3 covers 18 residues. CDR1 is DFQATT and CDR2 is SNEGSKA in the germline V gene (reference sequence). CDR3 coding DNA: TGCAGTGCCCGAAATCTGCCCCGGACTAGCGGGAGGTCCGATACGCAGTATTTT. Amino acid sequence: CSARNLPRTSGRSDTQYF.

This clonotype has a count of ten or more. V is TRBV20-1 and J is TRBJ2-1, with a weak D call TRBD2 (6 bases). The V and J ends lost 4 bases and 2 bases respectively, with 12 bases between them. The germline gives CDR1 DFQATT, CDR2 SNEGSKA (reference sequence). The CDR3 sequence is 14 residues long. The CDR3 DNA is TGCAGTGCTATTTCGGGAGTCCCCTACAATGAGCAGTTCTTC. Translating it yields CSAISGVPYNEQFF.

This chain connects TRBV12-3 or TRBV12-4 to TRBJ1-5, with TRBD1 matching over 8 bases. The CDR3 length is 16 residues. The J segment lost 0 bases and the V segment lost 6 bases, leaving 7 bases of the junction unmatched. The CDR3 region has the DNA TGTGCCAGCAGCCGAGGGACAGGCGTTAGCAATCAGCCCCAGCATTTT. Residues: CASSRGTGVSNQPQHF.

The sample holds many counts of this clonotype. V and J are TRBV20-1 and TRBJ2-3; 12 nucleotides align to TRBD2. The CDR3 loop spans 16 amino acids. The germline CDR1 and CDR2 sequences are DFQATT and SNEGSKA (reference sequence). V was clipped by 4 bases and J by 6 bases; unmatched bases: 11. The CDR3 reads CSATPLTSGGRDTQYF. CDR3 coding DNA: TGCAGTGCTACCCCCCTCACTAGCGGGGGGCGGGATACGCAGTATTTT.

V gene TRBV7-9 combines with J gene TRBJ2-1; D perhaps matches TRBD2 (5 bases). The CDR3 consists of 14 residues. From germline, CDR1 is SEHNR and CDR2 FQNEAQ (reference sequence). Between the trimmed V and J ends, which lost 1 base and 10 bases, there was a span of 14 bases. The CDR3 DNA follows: TGTGCCAGCAGCTTAGTTCTAGCCGGACGAGAGCAGTTCTTC. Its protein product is CASSLVLAGREQFF.

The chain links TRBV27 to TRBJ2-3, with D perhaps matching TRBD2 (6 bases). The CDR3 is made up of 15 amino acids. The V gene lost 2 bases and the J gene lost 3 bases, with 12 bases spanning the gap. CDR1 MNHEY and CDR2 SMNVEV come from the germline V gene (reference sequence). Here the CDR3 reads CASSLAGSRTDTQYF. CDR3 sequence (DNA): TGTGCCAGCAGTTTAGCCGGGAGTAGGACAGATACGCAGTATTTT.

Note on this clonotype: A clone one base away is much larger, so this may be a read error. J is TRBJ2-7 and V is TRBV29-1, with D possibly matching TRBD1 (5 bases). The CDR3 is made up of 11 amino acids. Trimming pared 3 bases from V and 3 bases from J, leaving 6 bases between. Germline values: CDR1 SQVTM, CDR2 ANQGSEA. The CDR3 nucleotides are TGCAGCGTTGAGACAGACTACGAGCAGTACTTC. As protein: CSVETDYEQYF.

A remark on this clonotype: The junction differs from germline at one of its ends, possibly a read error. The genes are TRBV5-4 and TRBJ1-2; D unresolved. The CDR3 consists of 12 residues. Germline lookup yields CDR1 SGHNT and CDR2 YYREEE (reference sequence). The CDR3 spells CVSSLGIYGYTF. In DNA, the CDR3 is TGTGTCAGCAGCTTGGGAATCTATGGCTACACCTTC.

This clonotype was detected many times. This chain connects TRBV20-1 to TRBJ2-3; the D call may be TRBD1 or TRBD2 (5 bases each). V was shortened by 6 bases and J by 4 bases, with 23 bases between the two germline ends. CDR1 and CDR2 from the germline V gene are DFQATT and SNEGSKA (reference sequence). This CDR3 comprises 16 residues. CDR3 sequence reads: CSAKERRRQGADTQYF. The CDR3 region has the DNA TGCAGTGCAAAAGAGAGGAGGCGCCAGGGAGCAGATACGCAGTATTTT.

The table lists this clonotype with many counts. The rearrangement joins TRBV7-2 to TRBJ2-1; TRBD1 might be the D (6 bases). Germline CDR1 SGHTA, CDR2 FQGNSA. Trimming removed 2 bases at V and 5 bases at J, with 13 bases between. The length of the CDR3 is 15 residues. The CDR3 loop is CASSLLGARNNEQFF. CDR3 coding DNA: TGTGCCAGCAGCTTACTGGGGGCTCGGAACAATGAGCAGTTCTTC. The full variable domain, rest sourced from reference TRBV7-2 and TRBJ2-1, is GAGVSQSPSNKVTEKGKDVELRCDPISGHTALYWYRQSLGQGLEFLIYFQGNSAPDKSGLPSDRFSAERTGGSVSTLTIQRTQQEDSAVYLCASSLLGARNNEQFFGPGTRLTVL.

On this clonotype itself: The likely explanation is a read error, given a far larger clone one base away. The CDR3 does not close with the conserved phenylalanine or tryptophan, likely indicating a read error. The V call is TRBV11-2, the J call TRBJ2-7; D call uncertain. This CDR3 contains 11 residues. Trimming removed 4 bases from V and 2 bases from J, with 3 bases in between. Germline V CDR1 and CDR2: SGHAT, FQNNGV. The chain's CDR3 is CASSSTYEQYL. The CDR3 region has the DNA TGTGCCAGCAGCTCAACCTACGAGCAGTACCTC.

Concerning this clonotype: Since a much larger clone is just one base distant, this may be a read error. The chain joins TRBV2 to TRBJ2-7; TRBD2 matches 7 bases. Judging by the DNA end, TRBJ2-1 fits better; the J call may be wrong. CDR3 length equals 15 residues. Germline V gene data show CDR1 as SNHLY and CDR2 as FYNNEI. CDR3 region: CASSESWLAAYEQFF. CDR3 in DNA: TGTGCCAGCAGTGAATCTTGGCTAGCGGCCTACGAGCAGTTCTTC.

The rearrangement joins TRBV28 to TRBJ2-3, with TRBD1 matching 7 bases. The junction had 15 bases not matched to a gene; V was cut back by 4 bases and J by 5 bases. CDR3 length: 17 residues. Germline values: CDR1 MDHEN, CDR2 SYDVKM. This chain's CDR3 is CASSSARLQGRRDTQYF. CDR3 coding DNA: TGTGCCAGCAGTTCGGCCCGGTTACAGGGGCGTAGAGATACGCAGTATTTT.

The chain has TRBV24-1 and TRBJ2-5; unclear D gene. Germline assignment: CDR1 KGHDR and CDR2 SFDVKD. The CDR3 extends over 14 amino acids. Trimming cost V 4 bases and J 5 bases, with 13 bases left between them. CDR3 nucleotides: TGTGCCACCAGTGACCGTAGGGTAGGGGAGACCCAGTACTTC. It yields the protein CATSDRRVGETQYF.

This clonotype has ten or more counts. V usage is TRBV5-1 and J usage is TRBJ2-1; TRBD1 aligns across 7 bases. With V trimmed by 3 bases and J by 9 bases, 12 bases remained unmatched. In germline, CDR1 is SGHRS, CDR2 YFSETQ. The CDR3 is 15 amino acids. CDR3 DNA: TGCGCCAGCAGCTCGCCCGGGACAGTAGCTAGTGAGCAGTTCTTC. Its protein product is CASSSPGTVASEQFF.

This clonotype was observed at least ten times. CDR3 sequence (DNA): TGCGCCAGCAGACTAGCGGGAGCCCATGAGCAGTTCTTC. As protein: CASRLAGAHEQFF. The chain joins TRBV10-2 to TRBJ2-1; 11 nucleotides agree with TRBD2. J was trimmed by 8 bases and V by 6 bases; bases with no gene match: 3. Germline values: CDR1 WSHSY, CDR2 SAAADI. The CDR3 is 13 residues long.

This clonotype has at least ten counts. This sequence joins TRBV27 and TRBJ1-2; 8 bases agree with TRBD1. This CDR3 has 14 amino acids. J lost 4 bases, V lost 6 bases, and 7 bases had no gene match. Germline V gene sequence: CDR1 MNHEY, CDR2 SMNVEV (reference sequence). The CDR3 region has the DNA TGTGCCAGCAGCCCGGGACAGGCCCCCTATGGCTACACCTTC. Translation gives CASSPGQAPYGYTF.

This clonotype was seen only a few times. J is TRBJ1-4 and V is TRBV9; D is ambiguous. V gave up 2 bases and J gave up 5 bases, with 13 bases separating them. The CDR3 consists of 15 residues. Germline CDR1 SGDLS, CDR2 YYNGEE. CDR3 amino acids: CASSVGPVKNEKLFF. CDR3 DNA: TGTGCCAGCAGCGTTGGGCCCGTAAAGAATGAAAAACTGTTTTTT.

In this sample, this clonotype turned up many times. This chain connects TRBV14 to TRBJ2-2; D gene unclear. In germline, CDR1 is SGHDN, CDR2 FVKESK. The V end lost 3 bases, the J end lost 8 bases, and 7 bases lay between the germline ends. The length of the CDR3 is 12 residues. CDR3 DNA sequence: TGTGCCAGCAGCCACGGTACGGGGGAGCTGTTTTTT. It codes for CASSHGTGELFF.

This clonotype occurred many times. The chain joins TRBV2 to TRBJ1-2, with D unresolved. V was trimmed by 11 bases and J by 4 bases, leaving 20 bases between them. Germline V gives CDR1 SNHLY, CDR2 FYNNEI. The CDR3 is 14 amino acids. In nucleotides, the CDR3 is TGTGCCTCCTCCCCGGACGGCCGCTTCTATGGCTACACCTTC. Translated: CASSPDGRFYGYTF.

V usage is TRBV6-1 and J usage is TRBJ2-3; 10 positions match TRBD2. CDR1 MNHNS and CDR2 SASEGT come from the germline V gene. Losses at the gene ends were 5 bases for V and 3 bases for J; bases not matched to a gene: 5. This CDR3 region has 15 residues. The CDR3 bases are TGTGCCAGCAGTAGCGGGGGGGCCGCAACAGATACGCAGTATTTT. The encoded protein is CASSSGGAATDTQYF.

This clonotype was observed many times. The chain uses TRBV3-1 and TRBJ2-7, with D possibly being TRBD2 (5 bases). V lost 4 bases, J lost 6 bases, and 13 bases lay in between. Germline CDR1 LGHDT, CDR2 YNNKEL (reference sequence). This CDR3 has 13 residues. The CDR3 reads CASSPRLLSEQYF. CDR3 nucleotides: TGTGCCAGCAGCCCCCGACTACTCTCCGAGCAGTACTTC.

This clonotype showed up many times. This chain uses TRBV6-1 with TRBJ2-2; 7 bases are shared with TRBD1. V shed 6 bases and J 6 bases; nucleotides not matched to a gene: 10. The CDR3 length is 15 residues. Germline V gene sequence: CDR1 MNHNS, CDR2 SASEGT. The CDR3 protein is CASRPDRVGPGELFF. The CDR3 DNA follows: TGTGCCAGCAGACCCGACAGGGTTGGCCCCGGGGAGCTGTTTTTT.

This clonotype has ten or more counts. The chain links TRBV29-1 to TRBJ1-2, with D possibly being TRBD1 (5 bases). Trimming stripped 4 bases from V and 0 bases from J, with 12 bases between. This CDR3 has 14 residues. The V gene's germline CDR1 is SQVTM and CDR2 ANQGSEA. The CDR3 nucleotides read TGCAGCGTTGTCGGGACGAAAGCTAACTATGGCTACACCTTC. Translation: CSVVGTKANYGYTF.

The CDR3 sequence: CSALSGRLSYEQYF. The CDR3 DNA reads as TGCAGTGCTCTTAGCGGGAGGCTCTCCTACGAGCAGTACTTC. J is TRBJ2-7 and V is TRBV20-1; 10 bases fit TRBD2. The CDR3 contains 14 residues. Germline assignment: CDR1 DFQATT and CDR2 SNEGSKA (reference sequence). Trimming at V came to 5 bases and at J to 0 bases, leaving 4 bases not matched to a gene.